A selection of T cell receptor beta chains follows, all from one sample in a study of blood T cell repertoires in COVID-19. Measured with immunoSEQ multiplex PCR; TCRdb has only the in-frame clones, and not every one. Of approximately 300,000 clones in the sample, 87% were seen once. The sequenced sample consisted of peripheral blood. The receptors derive from a man in his fifties or sixties with active or convalescent COVID-19. CDR3s include the opening cysteine and the closing phenylalanine or tryptophan. A D gene is named only where the DNA matches it firmly. Where a row states a size, it is once, few, many or the class of an expanded clone; other rows omit it.

J,V,D,size,DNA,CDR3
TRBJ2-1,TRBV7-6,TRBD2,-,TGTGCCAGCAGCGCCGGACTAGTGAGCTCCTACAATGAGCAGTTCTTC,CASSAGLVSSYNEQFF
TRBJ1-4,TRBV5-1,-,-,TGCGCCAGCAGCTCAAACCCGGGACTATTAGCTAATGAAAAACTGTTTTTT,CASSSNPGLLANEKLFF
TRBJ1-2,TRBV18,-,-,TGTGCCAGCTCACCCCCCTCCAGCTATGGCTACACCTTC,CASSPPSSYGYTF
TRBJ2-3,TRBV10-1,TRBD2,-,TGCGCCAGCAGTATAGTAGCGGGAGCAACAGATACGCAGTATTTT,CASSIVAGATDTQYF
TRBJ2-7,TRBV9,-,-,TGTGCCAGCAGCCCAAGAGGGACAACCTCCTACGAGCAGTACTTC,CASSPRGTTSYEQYF
TRBJ1-6,TRBV2,TRBD1,-,TGTGCCAGCAGTGACACAGGGGGGTTCCCAAATTCACCCCTCCACTTT,CASSDTGGFPNSPLHF
TRBJ1-3,TRBV6-5,-,-,TGTGCCAGCAGTTCCAGTTCTGGAAACACCATATATTTT,CASSSSSGNTIYF
TRBJ1-1,TRBV14,-,-,TGTGCCAGCAGAGAGGGCGTTGAAGCTTTCTTT,CASREGVEAFF
TRBJ1-1,TRBV5-6,TRBD1,-,TGTGCCAGCACCGCCGGGACAGGGATCGGCACTGAAGCTTTCTTT,CASTAGTGIGTEAFF
TRBJ1-1,TRBV19,TRBD1,-,TGTGCCAGTAGATCCGGGACAGCTGAAGCTTTCTTT,CASRSGTAEAFF
TRBJ1-2,TRBV9,TRBD1,few,TGTGCCAGCAGCGTGTTCCTGGGACAGGGGATGCATGGCTACACCTTC,CASSVFLGQGMHGYTF
TRBJ1-5,TRBV5-8,TRBD1,-,TGTGCCAGCAGCTTGAACCTTCAGGGGGGCGGTTATAGCAATCAGCCCCAGCATTTT,CASSLNLQGGGYSNQPQHF
TRBJ2-7,TRBV29-1,-,-,TGCAGCGTTGGGCAGGGGATCGAGCAGTACTTC,CSVGQGIEQYF
TRBJ2-1,TRBV7-5,-,-,TGTGCCAGAAGCGCCTGGGCCGGCTCCGGCAGCAATGAGCAGTTCTTC,CARSAWAGSGSNEQFF
TRBJ2-5,TRBV28,TRBD2,-,TGTGCCAGCAGGGGAGGGCCCCCAATAGGGACCCAGTACTTC,CASRGGPPIGTQYF
TRBJ2-7,TRBV11-3,TRBD1,-,TGTGCCAGCAGCTTAGGTGGACAGGGTACACAGCAGTACTTC,CASSLGGQGTQQYF
TRBJ1-1,TRBV27,TRBD1,-,TGTGCCAGCAGTCCTGGGACAGGGGTTTCGGAAGCTTTCTTT,CASSPGTGVSEAFF
TRBJ1-1,TRBV4-1,-,-,TGCGCCAGCAGCCAAGTGGGAGGGGCGTACACTGAAGCTTTCTTT,CASSQVGGAYTEAFF
TRBJ1-1,TRBV5-1,-,-,TGCGCCAGCAGCTTAAGGACAGTCACTGAAGCTTTCTTT,CASSLRTVTEAFF
TRBJ1-1,TRBV5-4,-,-,TGTGCCAGCAGCTTGGCCGGGGGATACACTGAAGCTTTCTTT,CASSLAGGYTEAFF
TRBJ2-3,TRBV4-2,-,-,TGTGCCAGCAGCCAATTCGGGGATACGCAGTATTTT,CASSQFGDTQYF
TRBJ1-1,TRBV2,-,-,TGTGCCAGCAACGGGGTGCTCACTGAAGCTTTCTTT,CASNGVLTEAFF
TRBJ2-3,TRBV6-1,-,once,TGTGCCAGCAGTGGCAGGGAAACAGATACGCAGTATTTT,CASSGRETDTQYF
TRBJ2-7,TRBV30,-,-,TGTGCCTGGGGGACCAATAGGAGATACGAGCAGTACTTC,CAWGTNRRYEQYF
TRBJ1-5,TRBV4-3,-,-,TGCGCCAGCAGCCAAGATCCCCCAGGGCGGAGGGCTCAGCCCCAGCATTTT,CASSQDPPGRRAQPQHF
TRBJ1-6,TRBV5-5,-,-,TGTGCCAGCAGACCCGTGGTCAGCGGCAATTCACCCCTCCACTTT,CASRPVVSGNSPLHF
TRBJ2-7,TRBV7-3,TRBD2,once,TGTGCCAGCAGCCCCGCGGGGGGCCAACGCGAGCAGTACTTC,CASSPAGGQREQYF
TRBJ2-7,TRBV6-2/TRBV6-3,TRBD1,-,TGTGCCAGCGGCCGGGACAGATACTACGAGCAGTACTTC,CASGRDRYYEQYF
TRBJ2-7,TRBV2,-,-,TGTGCCAGCAGTGAACAGGGAAACTACGAGCAGTACTTC,CASSEQGNYEQYF
TRBJ2-5,TRBV18,-,-,TGTGCCAGCTCACCACCGGCAGGTCGGGAGACCCAGTACTTC,CASSPPAGRETQYF
TRBJ1-3,TRBV3-1/TRBV3-2,TRBD1,-,TGTGCCAGCAGCCAACAGGGGGCCATTGGAAACACCATATATTTT,CASSQQGAIGNTIYF
TRBJ2-3,TRBV11-2,TRBD1,-,TGTGCCAGCAGCTTAGTGACGGGACAGGAGCCGTCGACGCAGTATTTT,CASSLVTGQEPSTQYF
TRBJ2-2,TRBV10-3,-,-,TGTGCCATTGTAGGGGCCAACACCGGGGAGCTGTTTTTT,CAIVGANTGELFF
TRBJ1-5,TRBV28,TRBD1,-,TGTGCCAGCAGTTTTTCCCGGGACAGGGGGGACCAGCCCCAGCATTTT,CASSFSRDRGDQPQHF
TRBJ2-3,TRBV5-8,-,-,TGTGCCAGCAGCTTTCAGGGGCGGGGGACAGATACGCAGTATTTT,CASSFQGRGTDTQYF
TRBJ2-7,TRBV19,-,-,TGTGCCAGTACCATCGAGGTGAACGGTAGAAACGAGCAGTACTTC,CASTIEVNGRNEQYF
TRBJ2-1,TRBV2,-,-,TGTGCCAGCAGCTCCCCTGTCGGAGGGGAGAATGAGCAGTTCTTC,CASSSPVGGENEQFF
TRBJ1-4,TRBV6-2/TRBV6-3,-,few,TGTGCCAGCAGCGGGCGTGGGGGGATCGCATCAACTAATGAAAAACTGTTTTTT,CASSGRGGIASTNEKLFF
TRBJ1-4,TRBV18,-,-,TGTGCCAGCTCACCGTGGCAGGGTAACGAAAAACTGTTTTTT,CASSPWQGNEKLFF
TRBJ2-2,TRBV9,-,-,TGTGCCAGCAGCGTAGTTGTCAGGGCCGGGGAGCTGTTTTTT,CASSVVVRAGELFF
TRBJ1-1,TRBV2,TRBD1,-,TGTGCCAGCATAGAACAGGGGCTAAGCGCTTTCTTT,CASIEQGLSAFF
TRBJ1-2,TRBV6-2/TRBV6-3,TRBD1,-,TGTGCCAGCAGTTACCGCAGGGGGCCCGGTGGCTACACCTTC,CASSYRRGPGGYTF
TRBJ1-2,TRBV5-5,-,-,TGTGCCAGCACGCTCCGCGGGGCGGGGCCCGACTATGGCTACACCTTC,CASTLRGAGPDYGYTF
TRBJ2-7,TRBV6-6,-,-,TGTGCCAGCAGTCCCTCCGGGACTTTCTCCTACGAGCAGTACTTC,CASSPSGTFSYEQYF
TRBJ1-5,TRBV3-1/TRBV3-2,TRBD1,-,TGTGCCAGCAGCCCCACAGGGGGTCCAAATCAGCCCCAGCATTTT,CASSPTGGPNQPQHF
TRBJ2-3,TRBV27,TRBD2,-,TGTGCCAGCAGTGTCACTCGGGGGGGCCGGGCAGATACGCAGTATTTT,CASSVTRGGRADTQYF
TRBJ1-5,TRBV15,-,-,TGTGCCACCAGCAGAGAAGAGCAGCCCCAGCATTTT,CATSREEQPQHF
TRBJ1-1,TRBV15,-,-,TGTGCCACCAGCAGAGATCAGGGCTTAATGGCTGAAGCTTTCTTT,CATSRDQGLMAEAFF
TRBJ2-5,TRBV9,TRBD2,many,TGTGCCAGCAGCGTGGGACTAGGAGAGGTGGCCGAGACCCAGTACTTC,CASSVGLGEVAETQYF